The 8 T cell receptor beta chains below were found in one sample sequenced in a study of T cells in Graves' hyperthyroidism and ophthalmopathy. RNA transcripts gave rise to amplified TCR beta CDR3 regions. First-round RT-PCR with HTBI primers amplified the TCR CDR3 region. Via MiXCR, TCRdb re-called the multiplex PCR reads, giving one row per CDR3 protein. The sample lists 750,000 to 900,000 distinct CDR3 sequences, 35% to 40% seen once, with approximately 8.7% in the top ten. Sequenced sample: blood. The origin of the receptors is a man in his late teens or twenties with Graves' hyperthyroidism.

To note about this clonotype: Relative to the germline gene, one junction end is altered; a read error may explain this. This rearrangement joins TRBV25-1 to TRBJ1-1; D is unresolved. Per germline, CDR1 MGHDK and CDR2 SYGVNS. CDR3 length: 12 amino acids. The CDR3 bases are TGTGCCAGCAAATCGAAGAGCACTGAAGCTTTCTTC. Translation: CASKSKSTEAFF.

The chain combines TRBV10-3 with TRBJ1-2, with D maybe TRBD1 (5 bases). Germline loops: CDR1 ENHRY, CDR2 SYGVKD. The length of the CDR3 is 16 residues. Trimming took off 11 bases at V and 0 bases at J, with 22 bases between the two ends. CDR3 loop: CAGGGTSDETNYGYTF. CDR3 coding DNA: TGTGCCGGGGGGGGGACCTCCGACGAAACTAACTATGGCTACACCTTC.

The chain has TRBV5-1 and TRBJ2-7, with D possibly being TRBD1 (6 bases). This CDR3 comprises 13 residues. V was clipped by 2 bases and J by 5 bases, with 11 bases between them. Germline values: CDR1 SGHRS, CDR2 YFSETQ. CDR3 coding DNA: TGCGCCAGCAGCTTTTTGGGGGCGGACGAGCAGTACTTC. As protein: CASSFLGADEQYF.

In regard to this clonotype: At one end, the junction sequence differs from germline, possibly due to a read error. This chain joins TRBV2 and TRBJ2-7; 7 bases are shared with TRBD2. CDR1 is SNHLY and CDR2 is FYNNEI in the germline V gene. The length of the CDR3 is 15 residues. CDR3 sequence reads: CASSELGGGPYERYF. Written as DNA, the CDR3 is TGTGCCAGCAGTGAACTTGGGGGAGGGCCCTACGAGCGGTACTTC.

This clonotype was seen a handful of times. CDR3 in amino acids: CASSPSGGTGEQYF. The CDR3 bases are TGTGCCAGCAGCCCGTCCGGGGGCACCGGAGAGCAGTACTTC. The J gene is TRBJ2-7, the V gene TRBV7-3; tentatively, D is TRBD1 or TRBD2 (6 bases each). Trimming shortened V by 5 bases and J by 7 bases, and 18 bases separated the two germline ends. CDR1 is SGHTA, CDR2 FQGTGA, per germline. The CDR3 runs to 14 residues. Based on the CDR3 plus reference TRBV7-3 and TRBJ2-7, the full variable domain is GAGVSQTPSNKVTEKGKYVELRCDPISGHTALYWYRQSLGQGPEFLIYFQGTGAADDSGLPNDRFFAVRPEGSVSTLKIQRTERGDSAVYLCASSPSGGTGEQYFGPGTRLTVT.

Of note for this clonotype: A much larger clonotype is one base distant, so this may be a read error. The chain links TRBV10-3 to TRBJ2-7, with a possible D match to TRBD2 (6 bases). From germline, CDR1 is ENHRY and CDR2 SYGVKD. This CDR3 is built from 13 residues. V was shortened by 4 bases and J by 5 bases, with 12 bases between the two germline ends. CDR3 in amino acids: CAISARGVHEQYF. CDR3 nucleotide sequence: TGTGCCATCAGTGCGCGGGGAGTCCACGAGCAGTACTTC.

This clonotype came up a few times. The chain has TRBV19 and TRBJ1-5; the match to TRBD1 covers 8 bases. Trimming took 9 bases from V and 2 from J; bases not matched to a gene: 9. The CDR3 contains 15 residues. Germline CDR1 and CDR2: LNHDA and SQIVND (reference sequence). Here the CDR3 reads CASSPQGQGNQPQHF. The CDR3 nucleotides are TGTGCCAGCAGTCCACAGGGACAGGGCAATCAGCCCCAGCATTTT. Using reference TRBV19 and TRBJ1-5 for the parts outside the CDR3, the full variable domain is DGGITQSPKYLFRKEGQNVTLSCEQNLNHDAMYWYRQDPGQGLRLIYYSQIVNDFQKGDIAEGYSVSREKKESFPLTVTSAQKNPTAFYLCASSPQGQGNQPQHFGDGTRLSIL.

This chain's CDR3 is CASSPLRGYTF. CDR3 bases: TGTGCCAGCAGTCCCCTTCGGGGCTACACCTTC. The chain is built from TRBV6-1 and TRBJ1-2; D not certain. CDR1 and CDR2 (germline): MNHNS, SASEGT. The CDR3 loop spans 11 amino acids. V lost 5 bases to trimming and J lost 8 bases, with 9 bases between them.